Below, one T cell receptor beta chain is given with its context. Which antigen it targets is not known. Base quality data are lacking; no much larger clone is found one base away. The listed sequencing device is Illumina HiSeq 2500. Quantitative 5'-RACE with molecular barcodes was used to prepare TCR beta libraries. The original pipeline was this. To identify disease-linked TCR variants, a new computational method was used, one built on a probabilistic model of VDJ rearrangement. The raw public data were reprocessed by TCRdb itself: fastp quality trimming at Q25, MiXCR clonotype calling, in-frame beta chains only. Each CDR3 protein gets just one entry, which takes the most common genes and DNA from the rows behind it. In this record, the V and J calls reflect TCRdb's handling and not the investigators' own analysis. Counted in this sample were hundreds of thousands of distinct CDR3 sequences; about 13% of them appeared once. The ten biggest clones cover approximately 6.2% of the sample.

Looking up the germline V gene yields CDR1 SGHTA and CDR2 FQGNSA. Its CDR3 holds 15 amino acids, cysteine through phenylalanine. CDR3 DNA is the only sequence kept; it has 45 bases, read in frame from the first base. Ends trimmed: V by 7 bases, J by 8 bases; bases unmatched to a gene: 14. The data originate from a study of CD8 T cells in ankylosing spondylitis (dated by TCRdb to the late 2010s). General notes on the study: The study profiled T cell receptor beta repertoires in healthy donors and ankylosing spondylitis patients to find disease-linked TCR variants. Peripheral blood was sampled, and synovial fluid was also collected from ankylosing spondylitis patients. The full study cohort comprised 20 to 25 ankylosing spondylitis patients and approximately 100 healthy donors.

General study outcomes and caveats: In peripheral blood, the disease-linked clones were found at relatively low frequencies and had a CD8+ phenotype. The disease-linked clones were reported as significantly enriched in matched synovial fluid samples from ankylosing spondylitis patients. Some motif variants had previously been reported in the synovial fluid and blood of reactive arthritis patients, which suggests shared mechanisms of disease initiation. A TCR beta motif made up of several highly homologous amino acid variants appeared to be characteristic of blood from ankylosing spondylitis patients.

Sequencing was carried out using blood, either unsorted or a sorted T cell fraction (not recorded which). This clonotype was obtained from a male donor with ankylosing spondylitis. The V and J segments used are TRBV7-2 and TRBJ1-2, and 9 bases in between align with TRBD1. The nucleotide sequence is TGTGCCAGCATCACCGCTGTAAGGACAGGGGACGGCTACACCTTC. Translated, this gives CASITAVRTGDGYTF.